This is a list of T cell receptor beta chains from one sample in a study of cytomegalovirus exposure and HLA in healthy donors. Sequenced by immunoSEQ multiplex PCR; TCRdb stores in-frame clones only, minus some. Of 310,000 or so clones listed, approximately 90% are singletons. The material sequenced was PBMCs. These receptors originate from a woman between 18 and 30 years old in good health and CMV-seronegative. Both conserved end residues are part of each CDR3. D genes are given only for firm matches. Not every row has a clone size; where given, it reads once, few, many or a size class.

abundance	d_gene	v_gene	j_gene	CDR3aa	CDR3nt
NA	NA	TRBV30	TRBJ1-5	CAWGEGGNQPQHF	TGTGCCTGGGGGGAAGGAGGAAATCAGCCCCAGCATTTT
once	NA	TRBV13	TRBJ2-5	CASSFQPSGYGETQYF	TGTGCCAGCAGCTTCCAACCCAGCGGATATGGAGAGACCCAGTACTTC
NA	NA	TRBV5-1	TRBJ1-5	CASSLRGEDNQPQHF	TGCGCCAGCAGCTTGAGAGGTGAAGATAATCAGCCCCAGCATTTT
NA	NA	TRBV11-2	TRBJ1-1	CASSFGGDTEAFF	TGTGCCAGCAGCTTTGGCGGGGACACTGAAGCTTTCTTT
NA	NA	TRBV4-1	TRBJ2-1	CASSPGLLGNEQFF	TGCGCCAGCAGCCCAGGGCTCCTCGGGAATGAGCAGTTCTTC
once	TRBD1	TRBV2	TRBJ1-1	CARTGFTNTEAFF	TGTGCCAGGACAGGGTTTACGAACACTGAAGCTTTCTTT
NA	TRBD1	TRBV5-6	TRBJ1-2	CASSSRTGNPGYTF	TGTGCCAGCAGCTCTAGGACAGGAAACCCTGGCTACACCTTC
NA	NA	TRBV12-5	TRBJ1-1	CASGPPTGLVTEAFF	TGTGCTAGTGGCCCGCCCACAGGGTTGGTCACTGAAGCTTTCTTT
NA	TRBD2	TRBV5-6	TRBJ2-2	CASSFSGGLWELFF	TGTGCCAGCAGCTTTAGCGGGGGGCTCTGGGAGCTGTTTTTT
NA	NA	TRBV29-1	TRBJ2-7	CSVGRTSISYEQYF	TGCAGCGTTGGCAGGACATCGATTTCCTACGAGCAGTACTTC
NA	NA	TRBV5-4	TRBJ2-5	CASSLRQEIETQYF	TGTGCCAGCAGCCTAAGACAGGAGATAGAGACCCAGTACTTC
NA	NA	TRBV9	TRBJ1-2	CASSGGGTNYGYTF	TGTGCCAGCAGCGGAGGGGGTACTAACTATGGCTACACCTTC
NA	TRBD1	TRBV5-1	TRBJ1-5	CASSLGQGGAQPQHF	TGCGCCAGCAGCTTGGGACAGGGCGGCGCTCAGCCCCAGCATTTT
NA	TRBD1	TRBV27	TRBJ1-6	CASGRLFRTGDSPLHF	TGTGCCAGCGGACGACTTTTTAGGACAGGCGATTCACCCCTCCACTTT
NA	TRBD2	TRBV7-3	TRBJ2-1	CASSLILGAGASSEQFF	TGTGCCAGCAGCTTAATTCTTGGAGCGGGGGCCTCTAGCGAGCAGTTCTTC
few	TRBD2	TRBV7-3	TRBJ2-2	CASSLTRGGIMNTGELFF	TGTGCCAGCAGCCTCACCCGGGGGGGGATAATGAACACCGGGGAGCTGTTTTTT
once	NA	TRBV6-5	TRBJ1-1	CASSYSSGGVGEAFF	TGTGCCAGCAGTTACTCGAGCGGGGGCGTGGGTGAAGCTTTCTTT
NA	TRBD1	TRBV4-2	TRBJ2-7	CASSPGTDHYEQYF	TGTGCCAGCAGCCCCGGGACAGATCACTACGAGCAGTACTTC
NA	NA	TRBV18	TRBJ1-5	CASSPPGRGSQPQHF	TGTGCCAGCTCACCACCGGGTAGGGGGAGTCAGCCCCAGCATTTT
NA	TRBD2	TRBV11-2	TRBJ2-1	CASSRYLSGGDNEQFF	TGTGCCAGCAGCCGTTATCTTAGCGGGGGGGACAATGAGCAGTTCTTC
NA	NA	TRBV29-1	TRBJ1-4	CSVRENGEKLFF	TGCAGCGTGAGGGAAAACGGAGAAAAACTGTTTTTT
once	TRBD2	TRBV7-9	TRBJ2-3	CASSLVGLAEVTQYF	TGTGCCAGCAGCTTAGTCGGACTAGCGGAGGTTACGCAGTATTTT
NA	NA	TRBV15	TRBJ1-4	CATSRGEDRKLFF	TGTGCCACCAGCAGAGGCGAAGACAGAAAACTGTTTTTT
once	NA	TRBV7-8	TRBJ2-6	CASSPRQALNGANVLTF	TGTGCCAGCAGCCCGCGACAGGCTCTCAACGGGGCCAACGTCCTGACTTTC
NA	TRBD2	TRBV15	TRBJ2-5	CATSRGRGGIGTQYF	TGTGCCACCAGCAGGGGACGGGGGGGCATAGGGACCCAGTACTTC
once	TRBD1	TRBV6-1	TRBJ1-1	CASKEGAREAFF	TGTGCCAGCAAGGAGGGGGCGCGTGAAGCTTTCTTT
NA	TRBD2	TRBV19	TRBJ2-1	CASSSGLAGDYNEQFF	TGTGCCAGTAGTTCGGGACTAGCGGGGGACTACAATGAGCAGTTCTTC
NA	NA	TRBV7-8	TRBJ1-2	CASSWGETTYGYTF	TGTGCCAGCAGCTGGGGGGAGACAACCTATGGCTACACCTTC
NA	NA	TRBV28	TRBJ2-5	CASSSLAGSREETQYF	TGTGCCAGCAGCTCCCTCGCGGGATCCAGGGAGGAGACCCAGTACTTC
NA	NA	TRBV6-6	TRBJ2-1	CASSLAALSYNEQFF	TGTGCCAGCAGCTTAGCGGCCTTATCCTACAATGAGCAGTTCTTC
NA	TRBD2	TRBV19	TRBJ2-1	CASSILGTSDNEQFF	TGTGCCAGTAGTATACTCGGGACTAGTGACAATGAGCAGTTCTTC
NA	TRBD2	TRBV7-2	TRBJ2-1	CASSLQGLAGGRNEQFF	TGTGCCAGCAGCCTCCAGGGACTAGCGGGGGGGCGTAATGAGCAGTTCTTC
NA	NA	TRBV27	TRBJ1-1	CASRQDRVNTEAFF	TGTGCCAGCAGACAGGACAGAGTGAACACTGAAGCTTTCTTT
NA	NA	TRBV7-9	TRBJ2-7	CASSLGGTVSYEQYF	TGTGCCAGCAGCCTTGGAGGGACTGTTTCCTACGAGCAGTACTTC
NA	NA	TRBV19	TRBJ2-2	CATPTPNTGELFF	TGTGCCACCCCGACACCAAACACCGGGGAGCTGTTTTTT
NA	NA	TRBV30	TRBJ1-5	CAWSGSGNQPQHF	TGTGCCTGGAGTGGGTCGGGCAATCAGCCCCAGCATTTT
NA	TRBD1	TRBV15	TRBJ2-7	CATSRVGQVPDEQYF	TGTGCCACCAGCAGGGTCGGACAGGTTCCGGACGAGCAGTACTTC
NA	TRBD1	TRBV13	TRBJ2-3	CASSQPTGTGPQADTQYF	TGTGCCAGCAGCCAACCGACCGGGACAGGGCCCCAAGCAGATACGCAGTATTTT
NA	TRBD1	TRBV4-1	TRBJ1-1	CASSQFTPPGQGNTEAFF	TGCGCCAGCAGCCAGTTCACTCCCCCGGGACAGGGGAACACTGAAGCTTTCTTT
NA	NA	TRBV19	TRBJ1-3	CASSTDGPGRGNTIYF	TGTGCCAGTAGTACCGATGGTCCAGGGCGGGGGAACACCATATATTTT
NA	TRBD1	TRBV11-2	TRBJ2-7	CASSLGGQGYEQYF	TGTGCCAGCAGCTTAGGCGGACAGGGGTACGAGCAGTACTTC